This T cell receptor (beta chain) was observed in a study of beta chain features in type 1 diabetes. Study-level findings and limits: Healthy donors had naive, central memory and Treg TCRB repertoires that appeared less similar than those seen among patients. TCRB CDR3s were moderately but significantly shorter in Type 1 diabetes patients in all four CD4+ subsets.

The germline gives CDR1 SGHTA, CDR2 FQGTGA. Trimming left V 5 bases short and J 3 bases short, with 14 bases between. The CDR3 covers 14 residues. Every bit of the isolated RNA underwent reverse transcription, so sequencing read expressed TCRB transcripts. The assay was immunoSEQ multiplex PCR, and TCRdb's table has in-frame clones only and misses some. The data contain 680,000 or so clones, 15% of them singletons. A few counts support this clone. What it recognizes is unknown. This chain links TRBV7-3 with TRBJ2-7; D possibly corresponds to TRBD1 (6 bases). This sequence originates from a man in his late teens or twenties in good health. The material sequenced was naive CD4+ T cells from blood. CDR3 coding DNA: TGTGCCAGCAGCCATGGGAGCAGGGGCTACGAGCAGTACTTC. Its protein is CASSHGSRGYEQYF.